This T cell receptor beta chain was sequenced during a study of blood T cell repertoires in COVID-19. Background on the study: T cells, B-cell-depleted T cells, or PBMCs supplied cDNA or gDNA.

Original methodology: Reference gene primers were amplified, and this amplification served to estimate nucleated cell counts. Method: immunoSEQ multiplex PCR; TCRdb's copy keeps in-frame clones and lacks some. V, J and clone size reflect that table, while D and trimming were determined from the DNA. The profile shows hundreds of thousands of clones, around 88% of them singletons. The CDR3 contains 17 residues. Trimming cost V 4 bases and J 7 bases; bases outside gene matches: 15. Germline lookup yields CDR1 KGHSH and CDR2 LQKENI. The Seattle patients joined while their infection was active and were tracked longitudinally afterward.

The V and J genes are TRBV18 and TRBJ2-1, with 8 positions matching TRBD2. The sequence was collected from a woman aged 60-70 years with COVID-19, enrolled during active disease. Specimen: peripheral blood. In DNA form, the CDR3 reads TGTGCCAGCTCACTATCTGTCGCGGCGGCGGGGGGTAATGAGCAGTTCTTC. Protein product: CASSLSVAAAGGNEQFF. The full variable domain, with the rest looked up from reference TRBV18 and TRBJ2-1, is NAGVMQNPRHLVRRRGQEARLRCSPMKGHSHVYWYRQLPEEGLKFMVYLQKENIIDESGMPKERFSAEFPKEGPSILRIQQVVRGDSAAYFCASSLSVAAAGGNEQFFGPGTRLTVL.